This record looks at one T cell receptor (beta chain) sequence and its context. The antigen remains unidentified. The record originates from a study of graft-versus-host responses after intestinal transplantation. On the study more broadly: Those transplanted obtained multivisceral, liver-intestinal, or isolated intestinal grafts. The study gave all recipients anti-thymocyte globulin induction, then tacrolimus and steroids for about 3 years. Findings and limits, study-wide: Recipient marrow harbored GvH clones, some of which surfaced first in ileum or blood.

Sequenced by immunoSEQ multiplex PCR; TCRdb stores in-frame clones only, minus some. The profile covers about 110,000 clones, with 90% to 95% appearing a single time and 1% to 1.5% taken by the ten largest. This CDR3 has 14 amino acids. Losses at the gene ends were 2 bases for V and 10 bases for J; bases not matched to a gene: 5. Germline CDR1 is SGHRS and CDR2 is YFSETQ. The source was unstimulated CD8+ T cells sorted from spleen or lymph node cells, collected before transplant. V is TRBV5-1 and J is TRBJ2-1, with 11 bases identical to TRBD1. This TCR derives from a human donor who was the organ donor for an intestinal transplant. CDR3 sequence (DNA): TGCGCCAGCAGCTTTAGGACAGGGGGCTGGGAGCAGTTCTTC. Amino acid sequence: CASSFRTGGWEQFF.